A selection of T cell receptor beta chains follows, all from one sample in a study of identical twins. TCRdb re-analysed the 5' RACE reads in MiXCR, keeping a single row per CDR3 protein. The sample lists roughly 540,000 distinct CDR3 sequences, roughly a fifth occurring once. Another study also made use of these data, one on T cells expressing NK-cell markers.

The specimen was CD4+ T cells sorted from blood. These receptors were obtained from a woman between 18 and 29 years old in good health. Both conserved end residues are part of each CDR3. The D gene is left open where the match is weak. Rows may omit the clone size; those that give it use once, few, many or a size class.

>-|TRBV20-1|TRBJ2-3|15|TRBD2
CSASLAREGADTQYF
TGCAGTGCTAGCCTCGCGAGGGAGGGAGCCGATACGCAGTATTTT
>few|TRBV12-3/TRBV12-4|TRBJ2-7|17|-
CASSLGQDTVIYYEQYF
TGTGCCAGCAGTTTAGGGCAAGACACCGTTATCTACTACGAGCAGTACTTC
>-|TRBV29-1|TRBJ1-1|15|-
CSVADSKFLNTEAFF
TGCAGCGTCGCGGACAGTAAATTCCTGAACACTGAAGCTTTCTTT
>-|TRBV9|TRBJ1-1|15|-
CASTKGGMGDTEAFF
TGTGCCAGCACTAAGGGAGGGATGGGGGACACTGAAGCTTTCTTT
>once|TRBV10-3|TRBJ2-1|15|-
CAISDGLAFYNEQFF
TGTGCCATCAGTGACGGGCTAGCCTTCTACAATGAGCAGTTCTTC
>-|TRBV7-2|TRBJ2-1|16|TRBD2
CASSFSSGRAYNEQFF
TGTGCCAGCAGCTTCTCTAGCGGGAGGGCCTACAATGAGCAGTTCTTC
>-|TRBV7-2|TRBJ2-5|16|TRBD2
CASSLLAGGSGKTQYF
TGTGCCAGCAGTCTTCTAGCGGGAGGAAGCGGGAAGACCCAGTACTTC
>many|TRBV6-2/TRBV6-3|TRBJ1-2|16|-
CASSSAGTSPLRGYTF
TGTGCCAGCAGTTCGGCGGGAACCTCCCCCCTGCGGGGCTACACCTTC
>many|TRBV7-7|TRBJ2-3|13|-
CASSRWGTDTQYF
TGTGCCAGCAGTCGTTGGGGCACAGATACGCAGTATTTT
>few|TRBV20-1|TRBJ2-5|13|-
CRVRSGSRETQYF
TGCAGAGTTCGTAGCGGATCGCGGGAGACCCAGTACTTC
>few|TRBV12-3/TRBV12-4|TRBJ1-5|14|-
CASSERGSDQPQHF
TGTGCCAGCAGTGAACGAGGGTCGGATCAGCCCCAGCATTTT
>-|TRBV12-3/TRBV12-4|TRBJ2-6|18|-
CASSLEGVRISGANVLTF
TGTGCCAGCAGTTTAGAAGGGGTGCGCATCTCTGGGGCCAACGTCCTGACTTTC
>few|TRBV6-2/TRBV6-3|TRBJ1-1|17|-
CASSPKAPRGHITEAFF
TGTGCCAGCAGCCCGAAGGCTCCCAGGGGCCACATCACTGAAGCTTTCTTT
>-|TRBV6-2/TRBV6-3|TRBJ2-1|13|-
CASSPQGPGEQFF
TGTGCCAGCAGCCCCCAGGGCCCAGGGGAGCAGTTCTTC
>-|TRBV3-1|TRBJ2-5|15|-
CASSQGRTGLGTQYF
TGTGCCAGCAGCCAAGGGCGCACTGGACTTGGGACCCAGTACTTC
>-|TRBV7-2|TRBJ1-4|12|-
CASSGKNEKLFF
TGTGCCAGCAGCGGAAAGAATGAAAAACTGTTTTTT
>-|TRBV30|TRBJ2-7|9|-
CAWYSEQYF
TGTGCCTGGTACAGCGAGCAGTACTTC
>-|TRBV27|TRBJ2-1|13|-
CASSLQGRIEQFF
TGTGCCAGCAGCCTACAGGGTCGAATTGAGCAGTTCTTC
>many|TRBV12-3/TRBV12-4|TRBJ2-1|16|-
CASSPVGGSSYNEQFF
TGTGCCAGCAGCCCGGTGGGTGGTAGCTCCTACAATGAGCAGTTCTTC
>-|TRBV18|TRBJ2-6|19|-
CASSPPHVGHPSGANVLTF
TGTGCCAGCTCACCACCACATGTTGGACACCCCTCTGGGGCCAACGTCCTGACTTTC
>-|TRBV11-2|TRBJ2-1|17|TRBD2
CASSLVPRRERDNEQFF
TGTGCCAGCAGCTTAGTTCCCCGGCGGGAGCGAGACAATGAGCAGTTCTTC
>many|TRBV12-3/TRBV12-4|TRBJ1-1|15|-
CASSFGGTRNTEAFF
TGTGCCAGCAGTTTTGGGGGCACGAGGAACACTGAAGCTTTCTTT
>-|TRBV10-3|TRBJ2-6|10|-
CATGANVLTF
TGTGCGACTGGGGCCAACGTCCTGACTTTC
>-|TRBV5-1|TRBJ2-7|14|TRBD1
CASRTTGGNEAQYF
TGCGCCAGCAGGACAACAGGGGGAAATGAGGCGCAGTACTTC
>-|TRBV7-9|TRBJ2-5|14|-
CATRGVGAQETQYF
TGTGCCACACGGGGTGTGGGGGCACAAGAGACCCAGTACTTC
>few|TRBV20-1|TRBJ2-3|14|TRBD2
CSASSAGTTDTQYF
TGCAGTGCTAGTTCAGCGGGAACCACAGATACGCAGTATTTT
>-|TRBV2|TRBJ2-1|15|TRBD2
CASSYLAGGINEQFF
TGTGCCAGCAGTTATCTAGCGGGGGGGATTAATGAGCAGTTCTTC
>-|TRBV6-6|TRBJ2-1|13|-
CASSPPGANEQFF
TGTGCCAGCAGCCCCCCCGGGGCCAATGAGCAGTTCTTC
>few|TRBV6-1|TRBJ1-2|18|-
CASRRLIAGNPPVDGYTF
TGTGCCAGCAGACGCCTAATCGCCGGGAACCCGCCGGTTGATGGCTACACCTTC
>few|TRBV3-1|TRBJ1-2|14|-
CASSQVPTNYGYTF
TGTGCCAGCAGCCAAGTTCCGACTAACTATGGCTACACCTTC
>-|TRBV6-1|TRBJ2-1|16|TRBD2
CASSEQGLAVYNEQFF
TGTGCCAGCAGTGAACAGGGACTAGCGGTCTACAATGAGCAGTTCTTC
>few|TRBV7-6|TRBJ2-6|15|TRBD1
CASSPWTGGANVLTF
TGTGCCAGCAGCCCATGGACAGGCGGGGCCAACGTCCTGACTTTC
>-|TRBV20-1|TRBJ1-3|15|-
CSARDLRGAGNTIYF
TGCAGTGCTAGAGATCTAAGGGGGGCTGGAAACACCATATATTTT
>many|TRBV6-2/TRBV6-3|TRBJ2-1|12|-
CASTSRANEQFF
TGTGCCAGCACCTCCAGGGCCAATGAGCAGTTCTTC
>few|TRBV18|TRBJ2-7|15|-
CASSPAGIVAYEQYF
TGTGCCAGCTCACCAGCGGGGATAGTTGCCTACGAGCAGTACTTC
>-|TRBV14|TRBJ1-1|14|-
CASSQVFGNTEAFF
TGTGCCAGCAGCCAAGTATTCGGGAACACTGAAGCTTTCTTT
>many|TRBV5-1|TRBJ1-1|16|-
CASSAELNVGGTEAFF
TGCGCCAGCAGCGCGGAATTAAACGTTGGGGGAACTGAAGCTTTCTTT
>few|TRBV5-6|TRBJ2-7|14|TRBD2
CASSRASGAFEQYF
TGTGCCAGCAGCCGAGCCAGCGGGGCATTCGAGCAGTACTTC
>few|TRBV12-3/TRBV12-4|TRBJ1-1|13|-
CASSFGVGTEAFF
TGTGCCAGCAGTTTCGGGGTGGGAACTGAAGCTTTCTTT
>many|TRBV29-1|TRBJ2-1|13|TRBD2
CSVTRLAEDEQFF
TGCAGCGTCACTAGACTAGCGGAAGATGAGCAGTTCTTC
>-|TRBV10-3|TRBJ1-2|13|-
CAISEGQYYGYTF
TGTGCCATCAGTGAGGGACAGTACTATGGCTACACCTTC
>-|TRBV20-1|TRBJ2-7|15|-
CSARGRAGVTYEQYF
TGCAGTGCTAGGGGAAGAGCGGGCGTAACCTACGAGCAGTACTTC
>-|TRBV6-2/TRBV6-3|TRBJ1-1|17|-
CASSQFPYRTGNTEAFF
TGTGCCAGCAGCCAATTCCCCTACAGGACGGGAAACACTGAAGCTTTCTTT
>few|TRBV6-2/TRBV6-3|TRBJ2-5|14|-
CASSYSKGVETQYF
TGTGCCAGCAGTTACTCGAAGGGGGTTGAGACCCAGTACTTC
>-|TRBV3-1|TRBJ1-6|11|-
CASSQGTPLHF
TGTGCCAGCAGCCAAGGAACACCCCTCCACTTT
>few|TRBV9|TRBJ2-1|12|-
CARSIGDNEQFF
TGTGCCAGGTCCATAGGGGACAATGAGCAGTTCTTC
>-|TRBV6-1|TRBJ2-7|16|TRBD2
CASRGTSGRAGDEQYF
TGTGCCAGCAGAGGGACTAGCGGGAGGGCCGGCGACGAGCAGTACTTC
>few|TRBV12-3/TRBV12-4|TRBJ1-1|12|-
CASSIVVSEAFF
TGTGCCAGCAGTATAGTTGTTTCTGAAGCTTTCTTT
>few|TRBV18|TRBJ2-7|17|TRBD1
CASSPRQGQGAMNEQYF
TGTGCCAGCTCACCCCGTCAAGGGCAGGGGGCAATGAACGAGCAGTACTTC
>many|TRBV11-2|TRBJ1-2|15|-
CASSLDQAVGYGYTF
TGTGCCAGCAGCTTAGACCAGGCGGTAGGCTATGGCTACACCTTC
>few|TRBV10-3|TRBJ1-1|17|TRBD1
CAISLIPSGQGNTEAFF
TGTGCCATCAGTCTGATCCCGTCGGGACAGGGGAACACTGAAGCTTTCTTT
>many|TRBV10-3|TRBJ1-5|10|-
CAIGNQPQHF
TGTGCCATCGGAAATCAGCCCCAGCATTTT
>-|TRBV9|TRBJ2-7|13|TRBD2
CASSVLSGSEQYF
TGTGCCAGCAGCGTATTGAGCGGGAGCGAGCAGTACTTC
>few|TRBV12-3/TRBV12-4|TRBJ2-2|15|-
CASSLGKGVTGELFF
TGTGCCAGCAGTTTGGGCAAAGGGGTCACCGGGGAGCTGTTTTTT
>many|TRBV20-1|TRBJ2-4|12|-
CSASPGRNIQYF
TGCAGTGCTTCTCCGGGACGGAATATCCAGTACTTC
>few|TRBV20-1|TRBJ2-2|17|TRBD2
CSARDATSGENTGELFF
TGCAGTGCTAGAGACGCGACTAGCGGGGAAAACACCGGGGAGCTGTTTTTT
>many|TRBV10-2|TRBJ1-1|18|TRBD1
CASAEIRLRTGGDPEAFF
TGCGCCAGCGCGGAGATAAGACTAAGGACAGGCGGTGACCCTGAAGCTTTCTTT
>few|TRBV12-3/TRBV12-4|TRBJ2-5|13|-
CASSLANWRTQYF
TGTGCCAGCAGTTTAGCGAATTGGAGGACCCAGTACTTC